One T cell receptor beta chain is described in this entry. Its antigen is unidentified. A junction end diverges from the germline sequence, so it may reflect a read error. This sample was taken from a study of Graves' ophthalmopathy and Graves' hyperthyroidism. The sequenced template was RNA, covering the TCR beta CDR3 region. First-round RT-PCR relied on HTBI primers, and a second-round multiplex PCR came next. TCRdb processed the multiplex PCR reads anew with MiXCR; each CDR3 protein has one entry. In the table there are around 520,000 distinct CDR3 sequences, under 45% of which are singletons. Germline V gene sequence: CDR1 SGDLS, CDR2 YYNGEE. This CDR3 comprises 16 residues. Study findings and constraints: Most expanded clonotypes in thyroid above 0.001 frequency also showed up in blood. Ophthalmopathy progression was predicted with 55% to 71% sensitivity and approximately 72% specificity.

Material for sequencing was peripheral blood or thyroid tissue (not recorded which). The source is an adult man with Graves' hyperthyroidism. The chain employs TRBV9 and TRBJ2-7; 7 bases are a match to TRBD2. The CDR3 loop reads CASSQARAGPTYEQYF. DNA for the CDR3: TGCGCCAGCAGCCAGGCTAGAGCGGGGCCGACCTACGAGCAGTACTTC.